This paragraph reports one T cell receptor beta chain. These data belong to a study of blood T cell repertoires in COVID-19. Study context: Material from acute and convalescent COVID-19 was sourced from the United States, Italy and Spain.

Per the germline V gene, CDR1 is SGHNT and CDR2 is YYREEE (reference sequence). The CDR3 length is 17 residues. The junction had 12 bases not matched to a gene; V was cut back by 5 bases and J by 2 bases. Per the study methods: Nucleated cell counts were estimated from reference gene primer amplification. The method was immunoSEQ multiplex PCR; TCRdb's version includes in-frame clones alone and lacks a portion of them. Clonal size and the V and J genes are those of that table, whereas D and trimming came from the DNA. Of about 260,000 clones listed, about 88% are singletons. The source is a man between 60 and 75 years old who had recovered from COVID-19. Input material: peripheral blood. The genes are TRBV5-4 and TRBJ2-1; TRBD2 aligns across 8 bases. CDR3 coding DNA: TGTGCCAGCAGACCCCGGTGGGCGGGGGGAACCTACAATGAGCAGTTCTTC. It yields the protein CASRPRWAGGTYNEQFF.